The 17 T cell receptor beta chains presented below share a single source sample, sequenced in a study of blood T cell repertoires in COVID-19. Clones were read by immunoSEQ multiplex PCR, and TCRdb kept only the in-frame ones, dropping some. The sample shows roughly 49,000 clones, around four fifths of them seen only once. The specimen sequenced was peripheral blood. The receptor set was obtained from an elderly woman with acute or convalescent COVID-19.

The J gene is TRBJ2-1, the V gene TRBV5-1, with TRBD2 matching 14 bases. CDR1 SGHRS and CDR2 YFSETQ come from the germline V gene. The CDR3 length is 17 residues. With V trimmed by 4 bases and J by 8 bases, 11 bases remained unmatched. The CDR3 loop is CASSPGLAGALRDEQFF. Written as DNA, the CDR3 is TGCGCCAGCAGCCCGGGACTAGCGGGGGCTCTTAGAGATGAGCAGTTCTTC.

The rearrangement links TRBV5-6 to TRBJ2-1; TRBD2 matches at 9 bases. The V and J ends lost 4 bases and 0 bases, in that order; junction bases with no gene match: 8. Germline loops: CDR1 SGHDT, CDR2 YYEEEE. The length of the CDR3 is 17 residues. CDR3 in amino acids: CASSVAGGDFSYNEQFF. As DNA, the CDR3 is TGTGCCAGCAGCGTGGCGGGGGGGGATTTCTCCTACAATGAGCAGTTCTTC.

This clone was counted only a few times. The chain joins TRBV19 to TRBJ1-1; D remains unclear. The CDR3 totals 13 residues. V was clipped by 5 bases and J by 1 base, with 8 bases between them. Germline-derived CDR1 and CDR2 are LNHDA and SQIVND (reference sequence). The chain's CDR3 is CASSQTGNTEAFF. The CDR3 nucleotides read TGTGCCAGTAGTCAAACGGGGAACACTGAAGCTTTCTTT. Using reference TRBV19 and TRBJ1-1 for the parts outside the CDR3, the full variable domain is DGGITQSPKYLFRKEGQNVTLSCEQNLNHDAMYWYRQDPGQGLRLIYYSQIVNDFQKGDIAEGYSVSREKKESFPLTVTSAQKNPTAFYLCASSQTGNTEAFFGQGTRLTVV.

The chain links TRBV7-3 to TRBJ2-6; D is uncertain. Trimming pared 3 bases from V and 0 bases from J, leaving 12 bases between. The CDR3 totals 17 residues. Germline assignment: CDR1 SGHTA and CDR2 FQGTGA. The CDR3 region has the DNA TGTGCCAGCAGCTTTTCCGGCGGAAGCTCTGGGGCCAACGTCCTGACTTTC. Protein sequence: CASSFSGGSSGANVLTF.

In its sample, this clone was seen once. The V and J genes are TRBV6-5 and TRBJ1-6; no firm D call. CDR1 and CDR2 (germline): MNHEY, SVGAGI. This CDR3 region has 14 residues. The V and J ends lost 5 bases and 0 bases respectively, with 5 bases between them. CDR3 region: CASSRSSYNSPLHF. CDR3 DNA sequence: TGTGCCAGCAGTCGGAGCTCCTATAATTCACCCCTCCACTTT.

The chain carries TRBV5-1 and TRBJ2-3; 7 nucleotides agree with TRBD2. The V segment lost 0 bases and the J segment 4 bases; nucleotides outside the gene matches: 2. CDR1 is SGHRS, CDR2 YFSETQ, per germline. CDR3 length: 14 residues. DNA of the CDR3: TGCGCCAGCAGCTTGGGACTAGCCCCAGATACGCAGTATTTT. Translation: CASSLGLAPDTQYF.

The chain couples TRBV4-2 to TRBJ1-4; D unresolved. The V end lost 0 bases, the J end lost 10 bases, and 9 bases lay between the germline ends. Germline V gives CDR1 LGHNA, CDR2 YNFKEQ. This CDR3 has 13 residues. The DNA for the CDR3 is TGTGCCAGCAGCCAAGATACGCTCGGAAAACTGTTTTTT. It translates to CASSQDTLGKLFF.

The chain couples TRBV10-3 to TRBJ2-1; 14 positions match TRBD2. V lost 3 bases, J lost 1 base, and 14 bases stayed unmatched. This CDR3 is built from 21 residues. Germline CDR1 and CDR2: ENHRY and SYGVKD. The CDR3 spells CAISDKTRTSGGPSSYNEQFF. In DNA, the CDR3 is TGTGCCATCAGTGATAAAACCAGGACTAGCGGGGGGCCCTCGTCCTACAATGAGCAGTTCTTC.

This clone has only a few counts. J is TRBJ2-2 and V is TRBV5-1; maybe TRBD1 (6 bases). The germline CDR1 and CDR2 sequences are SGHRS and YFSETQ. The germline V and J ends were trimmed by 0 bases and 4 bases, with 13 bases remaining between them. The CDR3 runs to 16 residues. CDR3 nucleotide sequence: TGCGCCAGCAGCTTGGTAGGGGGAATGGGCACCGGGGAGCTGTTTTTT. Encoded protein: CASSLVGGMGTGELFF. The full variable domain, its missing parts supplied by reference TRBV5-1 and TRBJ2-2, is KAGVTQTPRYLIKTRGQQVTLSCSPISGHRSVSWYQQTPGQGLQFLFEYFSETQRNKGNFPGRFSGRQFSNSRSEMNVSTLELGDSALYLCASSLVGGMGTGELFFGEGSRLTVL.

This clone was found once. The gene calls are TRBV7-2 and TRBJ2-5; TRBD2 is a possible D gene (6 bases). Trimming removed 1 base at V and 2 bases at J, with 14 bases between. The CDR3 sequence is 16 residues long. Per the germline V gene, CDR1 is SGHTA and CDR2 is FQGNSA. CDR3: CASSLVFGGLQETQYF. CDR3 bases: TGTGCCAGCAGCTTAGTGTTCGGGGGATTACAAGAGACCCAGTACTTC.

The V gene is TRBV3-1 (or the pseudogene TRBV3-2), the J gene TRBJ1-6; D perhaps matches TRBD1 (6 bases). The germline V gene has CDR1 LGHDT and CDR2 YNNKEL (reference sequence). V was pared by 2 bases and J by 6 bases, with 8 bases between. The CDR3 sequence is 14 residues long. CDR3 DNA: TGTGCCAGCAGCCAAACAGGGAGTAATTCACCCCTCCACTTT. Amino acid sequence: CASSQTGSNSPLHF.

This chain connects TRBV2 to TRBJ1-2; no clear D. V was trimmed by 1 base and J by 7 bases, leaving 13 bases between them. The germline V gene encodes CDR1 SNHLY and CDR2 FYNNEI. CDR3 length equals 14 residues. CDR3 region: CASSEGSYRGGYTF. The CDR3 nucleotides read TGTGCCAGCAGTGAAGGGTCTTATCGGGGTGGCTACACCTTC.

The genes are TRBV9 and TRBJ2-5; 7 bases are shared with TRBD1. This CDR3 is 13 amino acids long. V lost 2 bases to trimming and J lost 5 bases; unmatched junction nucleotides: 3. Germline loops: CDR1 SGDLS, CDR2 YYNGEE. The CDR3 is CASSVTGWETQYF. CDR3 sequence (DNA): TGTGCCAGCAGCGTGACAGGGTGGGAGACCCAGTACTTC.

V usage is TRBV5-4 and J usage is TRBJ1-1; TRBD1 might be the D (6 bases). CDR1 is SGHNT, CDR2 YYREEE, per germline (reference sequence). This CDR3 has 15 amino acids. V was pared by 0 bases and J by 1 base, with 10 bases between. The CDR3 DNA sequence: TGTGCCAGCAGCTTGGGGGGGGGCCGGAACACTGAAGCTTTCTTT. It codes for CASSLGGGRNTEAFF.

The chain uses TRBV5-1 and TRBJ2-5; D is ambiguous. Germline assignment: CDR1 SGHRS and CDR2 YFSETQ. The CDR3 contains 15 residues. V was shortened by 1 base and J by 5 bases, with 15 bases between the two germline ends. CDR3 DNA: TGCGCCAGCAGCTTGAATTACCGGTCGGAGGAGACCCAGTACTTC. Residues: CASSLNYRSEETQYF. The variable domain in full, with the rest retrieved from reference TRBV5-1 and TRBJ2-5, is KAGVTQTPRYLIKTRGQQVTLSCSPISGHRSVSWYQQTPGQGLQFLFEYFSETQRNKGNFPGRFSGRQFSNSRSEMNVSTLELGDSALYLCASSLNYRSEETQYFGPGTRLLVL.

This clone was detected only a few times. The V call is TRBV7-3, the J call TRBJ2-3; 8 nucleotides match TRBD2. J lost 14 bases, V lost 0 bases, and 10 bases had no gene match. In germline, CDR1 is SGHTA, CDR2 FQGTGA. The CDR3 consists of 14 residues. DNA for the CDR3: TGTGCCAGCAGCTTAACCCCCTCCGGGGGGGTCATGTATTTT. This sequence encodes CASSLTPSGGVMYF.

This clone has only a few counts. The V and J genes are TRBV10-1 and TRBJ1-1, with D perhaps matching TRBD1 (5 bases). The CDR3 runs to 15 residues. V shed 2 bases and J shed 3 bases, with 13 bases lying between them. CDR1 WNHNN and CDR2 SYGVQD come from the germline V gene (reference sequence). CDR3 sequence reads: CASSEAGKQDTEAFF. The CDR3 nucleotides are TGCGCCAGCAGTGAGGCAGGGAAACAGGACACTGAAGCTTTCTTT.